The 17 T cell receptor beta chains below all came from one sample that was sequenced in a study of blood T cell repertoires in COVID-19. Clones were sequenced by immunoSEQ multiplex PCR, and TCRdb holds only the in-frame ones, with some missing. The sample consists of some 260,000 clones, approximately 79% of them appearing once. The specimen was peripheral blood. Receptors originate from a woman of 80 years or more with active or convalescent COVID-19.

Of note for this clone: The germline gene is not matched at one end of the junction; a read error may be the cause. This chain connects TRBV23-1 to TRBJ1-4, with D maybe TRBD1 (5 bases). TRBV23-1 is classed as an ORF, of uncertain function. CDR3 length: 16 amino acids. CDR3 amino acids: CASIGGVGMTNEKLFF. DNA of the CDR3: TGCGCCAGCATCGGAGGGGTGGGGATGACTAACGAAAAACTGTTTTTT.

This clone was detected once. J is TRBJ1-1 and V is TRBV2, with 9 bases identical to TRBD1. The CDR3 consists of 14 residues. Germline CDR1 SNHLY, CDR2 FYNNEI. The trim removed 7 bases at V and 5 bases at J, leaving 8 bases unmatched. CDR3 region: CASKLTGGVTEAFF. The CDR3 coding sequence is TGTGCCAGCAAGCTAACAGGGGGCGTGACTGAAGCTTTCTTT.

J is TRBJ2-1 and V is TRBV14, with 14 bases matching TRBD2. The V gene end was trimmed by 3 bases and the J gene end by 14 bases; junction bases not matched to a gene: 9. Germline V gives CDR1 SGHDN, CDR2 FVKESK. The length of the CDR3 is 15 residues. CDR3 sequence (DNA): TGTGCCAGCAGCCAGGGGGGGACTAGCGGGAGCGTCAAGTTCTTC. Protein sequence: CASSQGGTSGSVKFF.

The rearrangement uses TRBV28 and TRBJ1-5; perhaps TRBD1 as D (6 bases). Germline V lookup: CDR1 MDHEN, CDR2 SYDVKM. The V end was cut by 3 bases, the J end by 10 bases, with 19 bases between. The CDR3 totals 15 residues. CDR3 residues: CASSFVQGPNSPQHF. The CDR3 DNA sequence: TGTGCCAGCAGTTTTGTCCAGGGGCCCAATTCACCCCAGCATTTT.

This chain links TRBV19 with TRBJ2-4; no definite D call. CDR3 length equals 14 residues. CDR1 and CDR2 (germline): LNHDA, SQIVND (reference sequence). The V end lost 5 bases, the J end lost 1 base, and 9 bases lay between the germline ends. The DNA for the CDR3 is TGTGCCAGTAGTCCCCCCGGGGCCAAAAACATTCAGTACTTC. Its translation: CASSPPGAKNIQYF. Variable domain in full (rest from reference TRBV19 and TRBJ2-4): DGGITQSPKYLFRKEGQNVTLSCEQNLNHDAMYWYRQDPGQGLRLIYYSQIVNDFQKGDIAEGYSVSREKKESFPLTVTSAQKNPTAFYLCASSPPGAKNIQYFGAGTRLSVL.

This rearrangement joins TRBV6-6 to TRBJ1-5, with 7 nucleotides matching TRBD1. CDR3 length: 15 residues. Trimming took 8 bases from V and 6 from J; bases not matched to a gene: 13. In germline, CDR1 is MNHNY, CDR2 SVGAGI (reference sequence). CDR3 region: CASLIRGGAGQPQHF. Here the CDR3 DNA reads TGTGCCAGCTTAATCCGAGGGGGCGCGGGTCAGCCCCAGCATTTT.

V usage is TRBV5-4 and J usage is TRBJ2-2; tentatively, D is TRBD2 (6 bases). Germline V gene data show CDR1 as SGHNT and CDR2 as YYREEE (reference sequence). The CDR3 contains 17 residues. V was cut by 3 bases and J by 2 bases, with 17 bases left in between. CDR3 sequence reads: CASSSPLGGVNTGELFF. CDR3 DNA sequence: TGTGCCAGCAGCTCGCCGCTCGGGGGAGTTAACACCGGGGAGCTGTTTTTT.

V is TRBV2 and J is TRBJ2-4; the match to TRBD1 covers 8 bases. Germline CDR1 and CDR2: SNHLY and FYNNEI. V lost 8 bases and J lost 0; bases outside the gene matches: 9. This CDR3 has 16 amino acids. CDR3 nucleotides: TGTGCCAGCCTCCGGGACAGGACCCTAGCCAAAAACATTCAGTACTTC. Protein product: CASLRDRTLAKNIQYF.

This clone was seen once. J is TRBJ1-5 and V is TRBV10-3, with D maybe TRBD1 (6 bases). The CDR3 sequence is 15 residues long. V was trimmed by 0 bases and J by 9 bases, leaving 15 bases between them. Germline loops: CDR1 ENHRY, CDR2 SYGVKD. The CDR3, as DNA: TGTGCCATCAGTGAGTCGGTTGGTGGGGGCTGGCCCCAGCATTTT. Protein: CAISESVGGGWPQHF.

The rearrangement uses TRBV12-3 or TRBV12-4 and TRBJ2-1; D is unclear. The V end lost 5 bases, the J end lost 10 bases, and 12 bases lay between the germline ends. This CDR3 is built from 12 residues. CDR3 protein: CASSLTENEQFF. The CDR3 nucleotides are TGTGCCAGCAGTCTTACAGAAAACGAGCAGTTCTTC.

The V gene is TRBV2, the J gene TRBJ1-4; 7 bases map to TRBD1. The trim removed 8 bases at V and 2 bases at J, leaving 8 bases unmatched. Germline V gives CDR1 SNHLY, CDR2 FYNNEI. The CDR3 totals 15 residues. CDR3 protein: CASRRGRETNEKLFF. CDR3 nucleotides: TGTGCCAGCCGCAGGGGGAGAGAGACTAATGAAAAACTGTTTTTT.

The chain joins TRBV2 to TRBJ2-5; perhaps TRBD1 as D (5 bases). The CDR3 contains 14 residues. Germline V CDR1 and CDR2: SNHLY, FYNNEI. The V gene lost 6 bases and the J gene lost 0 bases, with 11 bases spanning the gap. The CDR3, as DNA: TGTGCCAGCAGCCTTGACAGTCACCAAGAGACCCAGTACTTC. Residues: CASSLDSHQETQYF.

DNA of the CDR3: TGTGCCAGCAGACCCTACCCCGGGACAGGGGGGTTCGGAAACACCATATATTTT. Protein product: CASRPYPGTGGFGNTIYF. The gene calls are TRBV28 and TRBJ1-3, with 11 bases aligning to TRBD1. The CDR3 has 18 amino acids. J lost 4 bases, V lost 6 bases, and 14 bases had no gene match. Germline V CDR1 and CDR2: MDHEN, SYDVKM.

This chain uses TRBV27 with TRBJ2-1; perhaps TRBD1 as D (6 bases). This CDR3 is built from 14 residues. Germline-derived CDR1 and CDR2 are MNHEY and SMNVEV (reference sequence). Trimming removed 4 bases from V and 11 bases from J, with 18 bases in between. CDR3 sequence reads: CASSSLDRHTQQFF. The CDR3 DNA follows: TGTGCCAGCAGTTCCCTGGACAGACACACCCAGCAGTTCTTC.

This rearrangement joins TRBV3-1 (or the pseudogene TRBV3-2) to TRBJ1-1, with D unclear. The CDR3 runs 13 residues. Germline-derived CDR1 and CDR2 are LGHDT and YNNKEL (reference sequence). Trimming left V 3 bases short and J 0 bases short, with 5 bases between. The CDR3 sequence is CASSQALNTEAFF. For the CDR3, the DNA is TGTGCCAGCAGCCAGGCTTTGAACACTGAAGCTTTCTTT.

The CDR3 here is CASSFEDYIQGNTIYF. As DNA, the CDR3 is TGTGCCAGCAGCTTCGAGGACTATATACAGGGAAACACCATATATTTT. This rearrangement joins TRBV5-5 to TRBJ1-3; D is unresolved. The CDR3 is 16 amino acids. Per germline, CDR1 SGHKS and CDR2 YYEKEE (reference sequence). The V end was cut by 2 bases, the J end by 4 bases, with 16 bases between.

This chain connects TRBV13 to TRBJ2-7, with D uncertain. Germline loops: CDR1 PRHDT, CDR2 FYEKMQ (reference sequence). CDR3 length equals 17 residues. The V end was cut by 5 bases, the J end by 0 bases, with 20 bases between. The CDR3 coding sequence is TGTGCCAGCAGCATCCTCGGGTACACTTTCGCCTCCTACGAGCAGTACTTC. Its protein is CASSILGYTFASYEQYF.